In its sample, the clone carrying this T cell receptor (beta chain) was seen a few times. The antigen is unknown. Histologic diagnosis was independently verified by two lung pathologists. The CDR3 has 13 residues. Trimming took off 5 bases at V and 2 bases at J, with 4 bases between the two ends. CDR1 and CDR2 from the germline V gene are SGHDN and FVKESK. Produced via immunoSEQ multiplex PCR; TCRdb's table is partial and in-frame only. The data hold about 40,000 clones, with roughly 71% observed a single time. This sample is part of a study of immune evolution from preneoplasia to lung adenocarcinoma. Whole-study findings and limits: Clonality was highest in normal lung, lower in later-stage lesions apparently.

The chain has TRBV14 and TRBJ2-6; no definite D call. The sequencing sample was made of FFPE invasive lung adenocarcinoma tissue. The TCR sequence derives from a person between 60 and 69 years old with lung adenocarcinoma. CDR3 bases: TGTGCCAGCAGCGTAGCTGGGGCCAACGTCCTGACTTTC. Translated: CASSVAGANVLTF.